Sequencing of this T cell receptor beta chain was carried out in a study of blood T cell repertoires in COVID-19. On the study more broadly: The United States, Italy and Spain provided the acute and convalescent COVID-19 samples. In each case, the material was cDNA or gDNA derived from T cells, B-cell-depleted T cells, or PBMCs.

While infection was still active, Seattle patients were enrolled and then followed longitudinally. Germline values: CDR1 SNHLY, CDR2 FYNNEI. CDR3 length equals 16 residues. V was clipped by 6 bases and J by 0 bases, with 17 bases between them. This table comes from immunoSEQ multiplex PCR, and its TCRdb copy is limited to in-frame clones, with some not included. The repertoire holds fewer than 700,000 clones, with 85% to 90% as singletons. The specimen sequenced was peripheral blood. The clonotype comes from a woman between 50 and 59 years old with COVID-19, enrolled during active disease. V gene TRBV2 combines with J gene TRBJ1-2, with D possibly being TRBD1 (6 bases). The CDR3, as DNA: TGTGCCAGCAGCCCTTTGACAGGTCTTACTAACTATGGCTACACCTTC. Its protein product is CASSPLTGLTNYGYTF. The entire variable domain, with the rest obtained from reference TRBV2 and TRBJ1-2, is as follows: EPEVTQTPSHQVTQMGQEVILRCVPISNHLYFYWYRQILGQKVEFLVSFYNNEISEKSEIFDDQFSVERPDGSNFTLKIRSTKLEDSAMYFCASSPLTGLTNYGYTFGSGTRLTVV.